Here is one T cell receptor beta chain with its context. CDR3 length equals 14 residues. With 1 base removed from V and 9 bases from J, the gap between germline ends came to 10 bases. TCRdb reprocessed the 5' RACE reads with MiXCR, giving one entry per CDR3 protein. The data show about 320,000 distinct CDR3 sequences, around a tenth seen once. The data stem from a study of T cells after yellow fever vaccination. The sample here was CD4+ T cells sorted from PBMCs, taken 45 days after the yellow fever booster vaccination. The chain has TRBV12-3 or TRBV12-4 and TRBJ1-6; possible D gene TRBD1, 5 bases. The origin of this receptor is a man aged 18 to 29 who received the YFV17D yellow fever vaccine. The chain's CDR3 is CASSLGARVSPLHF. The CDR3, as DNA: TGTGCCAGCAGTTTAGGGGCCAGGGTTTCACCCCTCCACTTT.